This T cell receptor (beta chain) is from a study of radiotherapy plus CTLA-4 blockade in lung cancer. In the study overall: Of the patients, 15% to 20% showed objective responses and roughly 31% attained disease control.

Some clones are missing from TCRdb's copy, which holds only in-frame ones; the method was immunoSEQ multiplex PCR. The data contain around 40,000 clones, approximately 70% of them seen just once; the ten biggest clones take up 9.8%. Overall study findings and caveats: It was early blood T cell clone dynamics, with interferon-beta, that reportedly best predicted response. Researchers report tumor-derived TCR clones expanding in blood after radiotherapy plus ipilimumab.

Between the trimmed V and J ends, which lost 0 bases and 2 bases, there was a span of 8 bases. This CDR3 comprises 15 residues. Germline CDR1 reads LNHNV; CDR2 reads YYDKDF (reference sequence). Patients in the study, people with chemo-refractory metastatic non-small-cell lung cancer, received focal radiation plus ipilimumab CTLA-4 blockade. As to this clone: Antigen unknown.

This sequence joins TRBV15 and TRBJ1-3; the D gene is possibly TRBD1 (5 bases). The clonotype comes from a human donor with non-small cell lung cancer who had stable disease on radiotherapy plus ipilimumab. The source was peripheral blood, collected from a patient treated with radiotherapy plus ipilimumab. CDR3: CATSREARAGNTIYF. In nucleotides, the CDR3 is TGTGCCACCAGCAGAGAAGCCAGGGCTGGAAACACCATATATTTT.